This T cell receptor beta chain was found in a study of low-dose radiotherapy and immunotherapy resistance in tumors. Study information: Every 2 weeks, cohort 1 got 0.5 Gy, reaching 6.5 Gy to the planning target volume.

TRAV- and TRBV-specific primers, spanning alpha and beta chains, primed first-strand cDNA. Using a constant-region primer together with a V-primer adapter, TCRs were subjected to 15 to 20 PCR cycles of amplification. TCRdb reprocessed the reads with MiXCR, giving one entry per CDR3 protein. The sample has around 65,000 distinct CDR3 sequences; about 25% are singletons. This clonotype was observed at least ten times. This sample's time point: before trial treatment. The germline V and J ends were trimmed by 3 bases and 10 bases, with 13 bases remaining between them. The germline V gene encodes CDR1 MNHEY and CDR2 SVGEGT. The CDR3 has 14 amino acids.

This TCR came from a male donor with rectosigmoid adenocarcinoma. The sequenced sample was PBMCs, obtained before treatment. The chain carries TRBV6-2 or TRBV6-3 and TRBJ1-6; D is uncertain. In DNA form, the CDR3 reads TGTGCCAGCAGTTATGGGCAGATTAAATCACCCCTCCACTTT. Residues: CASSYGQIKSPLHF.